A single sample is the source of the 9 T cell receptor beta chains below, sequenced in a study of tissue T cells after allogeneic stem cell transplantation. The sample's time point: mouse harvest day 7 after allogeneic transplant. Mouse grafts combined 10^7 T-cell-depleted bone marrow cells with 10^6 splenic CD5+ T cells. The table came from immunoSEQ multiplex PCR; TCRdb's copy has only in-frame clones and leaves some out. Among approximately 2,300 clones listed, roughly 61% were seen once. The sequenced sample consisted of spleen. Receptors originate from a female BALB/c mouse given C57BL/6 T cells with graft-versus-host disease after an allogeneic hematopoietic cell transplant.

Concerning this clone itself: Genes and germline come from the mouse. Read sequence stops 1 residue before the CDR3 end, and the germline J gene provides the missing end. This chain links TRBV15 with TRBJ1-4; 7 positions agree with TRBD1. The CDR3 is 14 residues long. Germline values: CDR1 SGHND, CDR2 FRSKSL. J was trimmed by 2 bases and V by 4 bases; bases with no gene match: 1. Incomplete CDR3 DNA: TGTGCCAGCAGTTCACAGGGGTCCAACGAAAGATTATTT. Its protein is CASSSQGSNERLF. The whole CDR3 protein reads CASSSQGSNERLFF.

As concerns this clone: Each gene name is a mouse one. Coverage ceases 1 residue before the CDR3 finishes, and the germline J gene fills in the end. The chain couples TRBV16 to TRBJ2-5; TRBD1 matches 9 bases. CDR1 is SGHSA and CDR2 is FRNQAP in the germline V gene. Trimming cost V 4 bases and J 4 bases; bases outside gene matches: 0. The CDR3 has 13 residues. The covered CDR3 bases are TGTGCAAGCAGCTGGACAGGGGAAGACACCCAGTAC. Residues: CASSWTGEDTQY. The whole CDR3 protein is CASSWTGEDTQYF.

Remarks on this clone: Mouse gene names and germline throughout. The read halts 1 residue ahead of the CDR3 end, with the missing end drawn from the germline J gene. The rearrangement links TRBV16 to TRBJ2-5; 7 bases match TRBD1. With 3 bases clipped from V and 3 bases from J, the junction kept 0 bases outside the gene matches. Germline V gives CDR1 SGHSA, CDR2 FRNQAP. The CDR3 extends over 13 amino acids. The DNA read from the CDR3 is TGTGCAAGCAGCTTGGGACAGCAAGACACCCAGTAC. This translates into CASSLGQQDTQY. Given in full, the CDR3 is CASSLGQQDTQYF. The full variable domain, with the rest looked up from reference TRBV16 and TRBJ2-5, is NAGVIQTPRHKVTGKGQEATLWCEPISGHSAVFWYRQTIVQGLEFLTYFRNQAPIDDSGMPKERFSAQMPNQSHSTLKIQSTQPQDSAVYLCASSLGQQDTQYFGPGTRLLVL.

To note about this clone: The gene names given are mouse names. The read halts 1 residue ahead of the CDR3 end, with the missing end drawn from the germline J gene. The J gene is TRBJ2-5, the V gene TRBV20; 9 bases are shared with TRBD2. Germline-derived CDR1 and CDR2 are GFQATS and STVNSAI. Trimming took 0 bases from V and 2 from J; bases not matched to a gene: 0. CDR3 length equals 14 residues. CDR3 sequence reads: CGARDWGGQDTQYF. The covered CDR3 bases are TGTGGTGCTAGGGACTGGGGGGGCCAAGACACCCAGTAC.

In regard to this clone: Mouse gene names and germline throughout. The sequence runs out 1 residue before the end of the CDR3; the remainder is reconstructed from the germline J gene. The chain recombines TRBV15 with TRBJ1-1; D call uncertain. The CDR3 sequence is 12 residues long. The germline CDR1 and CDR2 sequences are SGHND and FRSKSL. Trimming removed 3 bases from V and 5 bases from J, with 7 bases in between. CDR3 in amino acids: CASSFGQTEVFF. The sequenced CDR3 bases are TGTGCCAGCAGTTTCGGCCAGACAGAAGTCTTC.

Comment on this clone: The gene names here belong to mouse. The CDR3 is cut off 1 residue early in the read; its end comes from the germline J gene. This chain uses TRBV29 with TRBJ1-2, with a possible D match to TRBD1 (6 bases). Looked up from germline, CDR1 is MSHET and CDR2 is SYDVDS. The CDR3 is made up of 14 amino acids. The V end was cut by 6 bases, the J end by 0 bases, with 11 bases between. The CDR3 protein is CASSRDIANSDYTF. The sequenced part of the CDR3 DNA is TGTGCTAGCAGCCGGGACATTGCAAACTCCGACTACACC.

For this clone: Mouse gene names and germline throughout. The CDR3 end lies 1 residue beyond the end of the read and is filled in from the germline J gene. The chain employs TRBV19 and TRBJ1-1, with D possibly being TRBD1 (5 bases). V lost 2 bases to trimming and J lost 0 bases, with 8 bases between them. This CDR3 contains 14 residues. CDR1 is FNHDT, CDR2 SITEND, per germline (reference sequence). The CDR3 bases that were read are TGTGCCAGCAGTATCGGACAAGCAAACACAGAAGTCTTC. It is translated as CASSIGQANTEVF. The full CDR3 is CASSIGQANTEVFF.

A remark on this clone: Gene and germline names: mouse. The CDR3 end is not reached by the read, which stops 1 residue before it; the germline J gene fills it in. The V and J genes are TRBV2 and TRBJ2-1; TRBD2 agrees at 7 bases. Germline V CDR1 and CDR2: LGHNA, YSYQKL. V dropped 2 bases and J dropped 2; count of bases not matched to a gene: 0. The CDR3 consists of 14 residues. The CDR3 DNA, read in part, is TGTGCCAGCAGCCAACTGGGGGACTATGCTGAGCAGTTC. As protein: CASSQLGDYAEQF. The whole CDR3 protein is CASSQLGDYAEQFF.

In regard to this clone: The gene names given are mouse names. The DNA read from the CDR3 is TGTGCAAGCAGCTACAGGGGGCAAGACACCCAGTAC. Translating it yields CASSYRGQDTQY. The whole CDR3 sequence reads CASSYRGQDTQYF. The chain joins TRBV16 to TRBJ2-5, with 8 bases lining up with TRBD1. The sequenced fragment ends 1 residue before the CDR3 boundary, so the rest is inferred from the germline J gene. After removal of 4 bases from V and 3 bases from J, the junction contained 0 bases not matched to a gene. From germline, CDR1 is SGHSA and CDR2 FRNQAP. CDR3 size: 13 residues.